This T cell receptor (beta chain) was retrieved from a study of OX40 agonist ivuxolimab in advanced cancers. Profiled with immunoSEQ multiplex PCR; TCRdb holds only in-frame clones, not every one. The sample has 70,000 to 80,000 clones, about nine tenths seen once. CDR3 length: 16 amino acids. Germline CDR1 LNHDA, CDR2 SQIVND (reference sequence). V was cut by 0 bases and J by 9 bases, with 20 bases left in between. The TCR comes from an adult with an advanced solid tumor such as melanoma, head and neck, liver or kidney cancer. The chain has TRBV19 and TRBJ1-2, with no clear D. This sample comprised CD4+ or CD8+ T cells sorted from blood, obtained in a trial of the OX40 agonist ivuxolimab. CDR3 residues: CASSIDSRSSGWSYTF. CDR3 coding DNA: TGTGCCAGTAGTATAGATAGTCGGAGCTCAGGTTGGAGCTACACCTTC.